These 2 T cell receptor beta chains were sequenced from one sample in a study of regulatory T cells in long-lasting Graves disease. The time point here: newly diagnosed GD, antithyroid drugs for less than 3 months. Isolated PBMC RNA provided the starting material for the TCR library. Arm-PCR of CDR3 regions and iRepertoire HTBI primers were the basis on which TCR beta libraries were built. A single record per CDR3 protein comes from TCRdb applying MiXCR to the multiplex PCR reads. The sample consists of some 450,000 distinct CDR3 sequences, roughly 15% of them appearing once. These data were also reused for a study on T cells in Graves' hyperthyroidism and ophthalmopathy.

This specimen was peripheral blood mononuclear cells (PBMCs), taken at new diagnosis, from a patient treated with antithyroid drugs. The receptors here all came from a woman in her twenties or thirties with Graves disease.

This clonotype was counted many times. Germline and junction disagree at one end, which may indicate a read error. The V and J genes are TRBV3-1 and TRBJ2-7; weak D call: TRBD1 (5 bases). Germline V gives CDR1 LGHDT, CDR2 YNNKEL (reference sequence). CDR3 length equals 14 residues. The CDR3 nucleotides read TGCGCCAGCAGCCAAGTCGCAGGGTCCTACGAGCAGTACTTC. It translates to CASSQVAGSYEQYF.

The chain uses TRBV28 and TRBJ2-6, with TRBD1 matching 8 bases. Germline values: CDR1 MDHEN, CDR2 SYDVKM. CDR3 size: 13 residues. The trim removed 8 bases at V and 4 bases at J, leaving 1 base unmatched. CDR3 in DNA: TGTGCCAGCTGGGACAGGGGGGCCAACGTCCTGACTTTC. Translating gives CASWDRGANVLTF.